This is a list of T cell receptor beta chains from one sample in a study of blood T cell repertoires in COVID-19. Sequenced by immunoSEQ multiplex PCR; TCRdb stores in-frame clones only, minus some. Among fewer than 300,000 clones listed, 90% were seen once. Source material: peripheral blood. These receptors were taken from a woman in her forties or fifties with COVID-19, enrolled during active disease. Each CDR3 is given with its conserved first and last residue. A D gene is named only where the DNA matches it firmly. Clone size is given for some rows only: seen once, a few or many times, or a class if the clone is expanded.

v_gene,j_gene,abundance,d_gene,CDR3aa,CDR3nt
TRBV5-6,TRBJ1-3,.,.,CASSLRGLGPGNTIYF,TGTGCCAGCAGCTTGAGAGGGCTGGGTCCTGGAAACACCATATATTTT
TRBV19,TRBJ1-2,.,TRBD1,CASSITGTGAFNYGYTF,TGTGCCAGTAGTATCACCGGGACAGGGGCTTTTAACTATGGCTACACCTTC
TRBV19,TRBJ1-1,.,TRBD1,CASSVDRANEAFF,TGTGCCAGTAGTGTGGACAGGGCCAACGAAGCTTTCTTT
TRBV6-1,TRBJ1-2,once,.,CASREGSTYNYGYTF,TGTGCCAGCAGGGAAGGCTCCACTTATAACTATGGCTACACCTTC
TRBV5-1,TRBJ2-3,.,TRBD1,CASSLTGGGTDTQYF,TGCGCCAGCAGCCTGACAGGGGGCGGCACAGATACGCAGTATTTT
TRBV10-3,TRBJ2-1,.,.,CAIKGGSPLNEQFF,TGTGCCATCAAAGGTGGGAGTCCTCTCAATGAGCAGTTCTTC
TRBV11-2,TRBJ2-7,.,.,CASSFSRVTYEQYF,TGTGCCAGCAGCTTCTCCAGGGTCACCTACGAGCAGTACTTC
TRBV6-4,TRBJ1-3,.,.,CASSDSKGEFGNTIYF,TGTGCCAGCAGTGACAGTAAGGGGGAGTTTGGAAACACCATATATTTT
TRBV13,TRBJ2-4,.,.,CASSPPRLDSKNIQYF,TGTGCCAGCAGCCCCCCCCGACTAGATTCCAAAAACATTCAGTACTTC
TRBV3-1/TRBV3-2,TRBJ1-1,.,TRBD1,CASSPRQGARGTEAFF,TGTGCCAGCAGCCCCCGCCAGGGGGCGCGTGGTACTGAAGCTTTCTTT
TRBV10-3,TRBJ2-1,.,.,CAISVSNEQFF,TGTGCCATCAGTGTTAGCAATGAGCAGTTCTTC
TRBV30,TRBJ1-5,.,.,CAWSLEWGGNQPQHF,TGTGCCTGGAGTCTGGAGTGGGGCGGCAATCAGCCCCAGCATTTT
TRBV5-1,TRBJ1-3,.,.,CASSSQGSGNTIYF,TGCGCCAGCAGCTCTCAGGGAAGTGGAAACACCATATATTTT
TRBV5-8,TRBJ2-7,many,.,CASSYGLEQYF,TGTGCCAGCAGCTATGGGCTCGAGCAGTACTTC
TRBV27,TRBJ1-1,.,TRBD1,CASSFSGTGVNTEAFF,TGTGCCAGCAGTTTCTCCGGGACAGGTGTGAACACTGAAGCTTTCTTT
TRBV18,TRBJ1-1,.,TRBD1,CASSNNRGGEAFF,TGTGCCAGCTCAAATAACAGGGGTGGTGAAGCTTTCTTT
TRBV6-2/TRBV6-3,TRBJ2-7,once,.,CASSYGGSYEQYF,TGTGCCAGCAGTTACGGCGGTTCATACGAGCAGTACTTC
TRBV19,TRBJ1-5,few,TRBD1,CASSRTGGDNQPQHF,TGTGCCAGTTCCCGGACAGGGGGAGACAATCAGCCCCAGCATTTT
TRBV9,TRBJ1-4,once,TRBD1,CASSSRPGTGTGGNEKLFF,TGTGCCAGCAGCTCACGTCCCGGGACAGGGACCGGGGGTAATGAAAAACTGTTTTTT
TRBV5-6,TRBJ1-6,many,.,CASSPRSSYNSPLHF,TGTGCCAGCAGCCCTCGGAGCTCCTATAATTCACCCCTCCACTTT
TRBV5-1,TRBJ1-6,.,TRBD1,CASSGQGSLYDNSPLHF,TGCGCCAGCAGCGGACAGGGATCCCTCTACGATAATTCACCCCTCCACTTT
TRBV7-6,TRBJ2-7,.,TRBD2,CASSGEAGITAYEQYF,TGTGCCAGCAGCGGAGAAGCGGGAATCACAGCCTACGAGCAGTACTTC